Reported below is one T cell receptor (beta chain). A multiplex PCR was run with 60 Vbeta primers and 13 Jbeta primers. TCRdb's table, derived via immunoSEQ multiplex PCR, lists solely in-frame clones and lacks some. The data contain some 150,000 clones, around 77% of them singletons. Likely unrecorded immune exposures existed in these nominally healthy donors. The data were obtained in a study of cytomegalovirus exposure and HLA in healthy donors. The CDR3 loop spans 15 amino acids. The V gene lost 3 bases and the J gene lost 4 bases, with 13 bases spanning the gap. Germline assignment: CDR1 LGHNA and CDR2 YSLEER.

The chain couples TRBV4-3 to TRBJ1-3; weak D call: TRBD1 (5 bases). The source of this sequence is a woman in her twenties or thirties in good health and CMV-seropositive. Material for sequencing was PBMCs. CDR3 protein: CASSHGGTVGNTIYF. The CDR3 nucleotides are TGCGCCAGCAGCCATGGCGGGACGGTCGGAAACACCATATATTTT.